Each of the 8 T cell receptor beta chains below was sequenced from the same sample in a study of blood T cell repertoires in COVID-19. The repertoire was sequenced with immunoSEQ multiplex PCR; TCRdb's copy has only in-frame clones and lacks some. The sample carries 130,000 or so clones, roughly 90% recorded once. The sequenced material came from peripheral blood. Receptors originate from a man aged 65 to 79 with active COVID-19.

This sequence joins TRBV28 and TRBJ2-3; unclear D gene. Per the germline V gene, CDR1 is MDHEN and CDR2 is SYDVKM. The CDR3 length is 12 residues. Trimming cost V 1 base and J 6 bases, with 5 bases left between them. The CDR3 nucleotides are TGTGCCAGCAGTTTATTTCGGGATACGCAGTATTTT. Its protein is CASSLFRDTQYF.

The chain links TRBV9 to TRBJ2-5; 12 bases map to TRBD2. Unmatched junction bases numbered 8, after V lost 0 bases and J lost 5 bases. Per the germline V gene, CDR1 is SGDLS and CDR2 is YYNGEE. The CDR3 spans 17 residues. CDR3 residues: CASSVALAGGPQETQYF. CDR3 coding DNA: TGTGCCAGCAGCGTAGCTCTAGCGGGAGGGCCACAGGAGACCCAGTACTTC.

This sequence joins TRBV28 and TRBJ1-2; no reliable D call. CDR1 and CDR2 (germline): MDHEN, SYDVKM. V dropped 4 bases and J dropped 8 bases, with 8 bases sitting between them. The CDR3 spans 11 residues. The CDR3 DNA reads as TGTGCCAGCAGTTCCCAGATGGGCTACACCTTC. Its translation is CASSSQMGYTF.

The genes are TRBV30 and TRBJ2-1; 7 nucleotides agree with TRBD2. Germline lookup yields CDR1 GTSNPN and CDR2 SVGIG (reference sequence). J was trimmed by 2 bases and V by 2 bases; bases with no gene match: 6. The CDR3 is 15 amino acids. The CDR3 nucleotides are TGTGCCTGGAGTATGTCGCGGGGGACCTACAATGAGCAGTTCTTC. Translation: CAWSMSRGTYNEQFF.

V is TRBV20-1 and J is TRBJ2-1, with D maybe TRBD1 (6 bases). The CDR3 extends over 14 amino acids. V lost 3 bases and J 7 bases, leaving 16 bases between the germline ends. CDR1 is DFQATT and CDR2 is SNEGSKA in the germline V gene (reference sequence). CDR3 in amino acids: CSASPARGFNEQFF. CDR3 bases: TGCAGTGCTAGTCCCGCGAGGGGGTTTAATGAGCAGTTCTTC.

The rearrangement links TRBV5-1 to TRBJ2-7; 7 nucleotides line up with TRBD1. The CDR3 length is 15 residues. The germline gives CDR1 SGHRS, CDR2 YFSETQ. V shed 4 bases and J 0 bases; nucleotides not matched to a gene: 7. The CDR3: CASSQATGNSYEQYF. The CDR3, as DNA: TGCGCCAGCAGCCAAGCGACAGGGAACTCCTACGAGCAGTACTTC.

The gene calls are TRBV15 and TRBJ2-1; weak D call: TRBD1 (6 bases). V was clipped by 8 bases and J by 8 bases, with 22 bases between them. The CDR3 covers 15 residues. CDR1 is LNHNV and CDR2 is YYDKDF in the germline V gene (reference sequence). DNA of the CDR3: TGTGCCACCTCGGGCAGGGGAGTCCTATTGTATGAGCAGTTCTTC. This sequence encodes CATSGRGVLLYEQFF.

This chain links TRBV9 with TRBJ2-1; TRBD2 is a possible D gene (5 bases). The V and J ends lost 3 bases and 0 bases respectively, with 10 bases between them. Germline V gene data show CDR1 as SGDLS and CDR2 as YYNGEE. The CDR3 is made up of 15 amino acids. The CDR3: CASSAGLSSYNEQFF. The DNA for the CDR3 is TGTGCCAGCAGCGCCGGACTGAGCTCCTACAATGAGCAGTTCTTC.